The present TCR beta chain was sequenced within a study of T cells after yellow fever vaccination. MiXCR, run by TCRdb on the 5' RACE reads, gives a single entry per CDR3 protein. The sample has about 230,000 distinct CDR3 sequences, approximately 6.7% seen once. The table lists this clonotype with a few counts. The antigen is unknown. This CDR3 has 15 amino acids. The V and J ends lost 2 bases and 5 bases, in that order; junction bases with no gene match: 3. From germline, CDR1 is SGHDT and CDR2 YYEEEE. Whole-study results and caveats: Clonotypes shared by both compartments, CD4 and CD8, made up a small share. Among primary-vaccination clones, most reappeared after the booster, at 96% for CD4 and 88% for CD8.

The sequence derives from a man aged 25-40 years who received the YFV17D yellow fever vaccine. Sequences were derived from CD4+ T cells sorted from PBMCs, sampled on the day of the yellow fever booster vaccination. The V call is TRBV5-6, the J call TRBJ2-2; 10 positions match TRBD1. The CDR3 nucleotides are TGTGCCAGCAGCTTACCGGGACAGGGGACCGGGGAGCTGTTTTTT. It is translated as CASSLPGQGTGELFF.